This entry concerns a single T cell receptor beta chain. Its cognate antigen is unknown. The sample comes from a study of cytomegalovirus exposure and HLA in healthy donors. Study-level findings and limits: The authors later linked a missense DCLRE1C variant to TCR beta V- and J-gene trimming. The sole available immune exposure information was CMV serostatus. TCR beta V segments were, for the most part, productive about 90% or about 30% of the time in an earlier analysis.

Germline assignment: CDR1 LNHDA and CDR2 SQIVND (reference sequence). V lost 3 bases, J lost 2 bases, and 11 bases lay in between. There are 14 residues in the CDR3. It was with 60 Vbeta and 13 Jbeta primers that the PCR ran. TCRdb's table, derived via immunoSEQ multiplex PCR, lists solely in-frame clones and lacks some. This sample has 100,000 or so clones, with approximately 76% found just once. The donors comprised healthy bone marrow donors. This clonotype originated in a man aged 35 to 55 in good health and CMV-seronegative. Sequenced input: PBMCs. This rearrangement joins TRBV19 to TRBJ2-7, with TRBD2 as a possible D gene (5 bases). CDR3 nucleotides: TGTGCCAGTAGTATCGGGGTCCTGACCTACGAGCAGTACTTC. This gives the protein CASSIGVLTYEQYF.